The 19 T cell receptor beta chains below come from one sample, sequenced in a study of PD-L1 blockade in urothelial cancer. The table came from immunoSEQ multiplex PCR; TCRdb's copy has only in-frame clones and leaves some out. The sample carries about 45,000 clones, around 90% recorded once. Time point given: peripheral blood 6 weeks after treatment start. The sequencing used PBMCs, collected around atezolizumab (anti-PD-L1) treatment. These receptor sequences come from a man in his 70s with urothelial cancer.

This chain links TRBV7-7 with TRBJ2-2; TRBD2 aligns across 7 bases. Trimming at V came to 8 bases and at J to 3 bases, leaving 3 bases not matched to a gene. Germline CDR1 is SSHAT and CDR2 is FNYEAQ (reference sequence). The CDR3 consists of 13 residues. The CDR3 spells CASRLADTGELFF. The DNA of the CDR3 is TGTGCCAGCCGGCTAGCGGACACCGGGGAGCTGTTTTTT.

The rearrangement joins TRBV30 to TRBJ2-3; the D gene is possibly TRBD1 (5 bases). Trimming left V 1 base short and J 3 bases short, with 11 bases between. CDR3 length: 14 residues. CDR1 and CDR2 from the germline V gene are GTSNPN and SVGIG (reference sequence). CDR3 residues: CAWSASQGTDTQYF. DNA of the CDR3: TGTGCCTGGAGTGCCTCGCAGGGAACAGATACGCAGTATTTT.

This sequence joins TRBV19 and TRBJ1-5, with a weak D call TRBD1 (5 bases). V shed 5 bases and J shed 5 bases, with 16 bases lying between them. Germline V lookup: CDR1 LNHDA, CDR2 SQIVND (reference sequence). The CDR3 runs to 15 residues. CDR3 residues: CASSPTSGSYQPQHF. CDR3 DNA: TGTGCCAGTAGTCCGACCTCAGGGTCGTATCAGCCCCAGCATTTT.

V is TRBV18 and J is TRBJ2-3; TRBD2 agrees at 8 bases. V gave up 2 bases and J gave up 5 bases; unmatched junction bases: 9. The germline gives CDR1 KGHSH, CDR2 LQKENI. The CDR3 runs to 16 residues. CDR3 DNA sequence: TGTGCCAGCTCACCAACCGCGAGCGGGGGTGGAGATACGCAGTATTTT. Translation: CASSPTASGGGDTQYF. Full variable domain (missing parts from reference TRBV18 and TRBJ2-3): NAGVMQNPRHLVRRRGQEARLRCSPMKGHSHVYWYRQLPEEGLKFMVYLQKENIIDESGMPKERFSAEFPKEGPSILRIQQVVRGDSAAYFCASSPTASGGGDTQYFGPGTRLTVL.

The genes are TRBV28 and TRBJ1-5; 9 bases line up with TRBD1. Per germline, CDR1 MDHEN and CDR2 SYDVKM. The V segment lost 0 bases and the J segment 4 bases; nucleotides outside the gene matches: 1. The CDR3 has 15 amino acids. The CDR3: CASSLWGQGNQPQHF. The CDR3 DNA sequence: TGTGCCAGCAGTTTATGGGGACAGGGTAATCAGCCCCAGCATTTT.

V usage is TRBV18 and J usage is TRBJ1-5; TRBD1 agrees at 10 bases. This CDR3 comprises 14 residues. With 6 bases clipped from V and 7 bases from J, the junction kept 6 bases outside the gene matches. CDR1 and CDR2 from the germline V gene are KGHSH and LQKENI. The CDR3 loop is CASSLGQGGQPQHF. CDR3 nucleotides: TGTGCCAGCTCCCTCGGACAGGGGGGACAGCCCCAGCATTTT.

The genes are TRBV7-6 and TRBJ2-1, with D possibly TRBD1 on 7 matching bases. With 0 bases removed from V and 1 base from J, the gap between germline ends came to 10 bases. This CDR3 has 16 amino acids. CDR1 is SGHVS and CDR2 is FNYEAQ in the germline V gene. CDR3 nucleotide sequence: TGTGCCAGCAGCTTAGCGCAGGGGGGTTCCTACAATGAGCAGTTCTTC. It yields the protein CASSLAQGGSYNEQFF.

The J gene is TRBJ2-7, the V gene TRBV7-8; the match to TRBD2 covers 14 bases. This CDR3 has 16 amino acids. V was pared by 4 bases and J by 1 base, with 3 bases of the junction left unmatched. Germline V gene data show CDR1 as SGHVS and CDR2 as FQNEAQ. The CDR3 coding sequence is TGTGCCAGCAGCTGGGGACTAGCGGGAGCTTCCTACGAGCAGTACTTC. It encodes CASSWGLAGASYEQYF. The whole variable domain, filled in from reference TRBV7-8 and TRBJ2-7, reads GAGVSQSPRYKVAKRGQDVALRCDPISGHVSLFWYQQALGQGPEFLTYFQNEAQLDKSGLPSDRFFAERPEGSVSTLKIQRTQQEDSAVYLCASSWGLAGASYEQYFGPGTRLTVT.

This clone was seen just once. The V gene is TRBV4-1, the J gene TRBJ2-5, with 7 bases lining up with TRBD2. Trimming removed 4 bases from V and 5 bases from J; junction bases left unmatched: 16. This CDR3 region has 17 residues. CDR1 is MGHRA, CDR2 YSYEKL, per germline. CDR3 in amino acids: CASSPEAGRTTRETQYF. In DNA, the CDR3 is TGCGCCAGCAGCCCGGAAGCGGGACGGACCACGAGGGAGACCCAGTACTTC.

V is TRBV6-6 and J is TRBJ1-1; weak D call: TRBD1 (5 bases). CDR1 is MNHNY and CDR2 is SVGAGI in the germline V gene (reference sequence). Trimming cost V 2 bases and J 5 bases, with 18 bases left between them. CDR3 length: 16 amino acids. The CDR3 protein is CASSYDPFLAGTEAFF. As DNA, the CDR3 is TGTGCCAGCAGTTACGACCCATTCCTCGCAGGGACTGAAGCTTTCTTT.

The chain carries TRBV7-3 and TRBJ2-1; 7 bases match TRBD2. V gave up 0 bases and J gave up 12 bases; unmatched junction bases: 5. Germline V gene sequence: CDR1 SGHTA, CDR2 FQGTGA. The CDR3 consists of 13 residues. CDR3 loop: CASSLTGSGGQFF. The DNA of the CDR3 is TGTGCCAGCAGCTTAACAGGGTCGGGGGGGCAGTTCTTC.

The chain joins TRBV6-1 to TRBJ2-7; the match to TRBD1 covers 9 bases. V gave up 4 bases and J gave up 0 bases; unmatched junction bases: 4. This CDR3 comprises 15 residues. Germline V gene lookup returns CDR1 MNHNS and CDR2 SASEGT. CDR3 loop: CASSAGQGSSYEQYF. The CDR3 nucleotides are TGTGCCAGCAGTGCAGGACAGGGGAGCTCCTACGAGCAGTACTTC.

The chain carries TRBV5-8 and TRBJ1-1; D call uncertain. The CDR3 is made up of 14 amino acids. Looked up from germline, CDR1 is SGHTS and CDR2 is YDEGEE. Between the trimmed V and J ends, which lost 0 bases and 1 base, there was a span of 7 bases. CDR3 nucleotides: TGTGCCAGCAGCTTGGAACAGACGAACACTGAAGCTTTCTTT. Its translation: CASSLEQTNTEAFF. Supplemented by reference TRBV5-8 and TRBJ1-1, the full variable domain reads EAGVTQSPTHLIKTRGQQATLRCSPISGHTSVYWYQQALGLGLQFLLWYDEGEERNRGNFPPRFSGRQFPNYSSELNVNALELEDSALYLCASSLEQTNTEAFFGQGTRLTVV.

The V and J genes are TRBV7-9 and TRBJ1-1; 7 bases are a match to TRBD1. Germline-derived CDR1 and CDR2 are SEHNR and FQNEAQ (reference sequence). V lost 5 bases and J lost 4; bases outside the gene matches: 10. This CDR3 region has 15 residues. The CDR3, as DNA: TGTGCCAGCAGCACCGACAGGGTTTTTGGCACTGAAGCTTTCTTT. Residues: CASSTDRVFGTEAFF.

V is TRBV5-1 and J is TRBJ1-4; D uncertain. The CDR3 is 16 residues long. The V end lost 4 bases, the J end lost 0 bases, and 13 bases lay between the germline ends. From germline, CDR1 is SGHRS and CDR2 YFSETQ. The CDR3 DNA sequence: TGCGCCAGCAGCCGAGACTCACCCGCAACTAATGAAAAACTGTTTTTT. Translation: CASSRDSPATNEKLFF.

The genes are TRBV4-1 and TRBJ2-2; D uncertain. V gave up 2 bases and J gave up 7 bases, with 2 bases separating them. This CDR3 has 11 amino acids. Germline CDR1 is MGHRA and CDR2 is YSYEKL. CDR3 bases: TGCGCCAGCAGCCAATACGGGGAGCTGTTTTTT. Translation: CASSQYGELFF.

The chain uses TRBV6-5 and TRBJ2-1; 8 bases are shared with TRBD1. Trimming took 7 bases from V and 5 from J; bases not matched to a gene: 4. The CDR3 totals 13 residues. Germline V lookup: CDR1 MNHEY, CDR2 SVGAGI. CDR3 sequence (DNA): TGTGCCAGCACCAGGACAGGGAACAATGAGCAGTTCTTC. Residues: CASTRTGNNEQFF.

This clone appeared a single time. The V and J genes are TRBV5-1 and TRBJ2-1, with 7 bases aligning to TRBD2. The CDR3 sequence is 16 residues long. Germline assignment: CDR1 SGHRS and CDR2 YFSETQ. V was pared by 5 bases and J by 1 base, with 9 bases of the junction left unmatched. CDR3: CASSQAGRGSYNEQFF. The DNA of the CDR3 is TGCGCCAGCAGTCAAGCGGGGCGCGGGTCCTACAATGAGCAGTTCTTC. Variable domain in full (rest from reference TRBV5-1 and TRBJ2-1): KAGVTQTPRYLIKTRGQQVTLSCSPISGHRSVSWYQQTPGQGLQFLFEYFSETQRNKGNFPGRFSGRQFSNSRSEMNVSTLELGDSALYLCASSQAGRGSYNEQFFGPGTRLTVL.

The chain has TRBV5-4 and TRBJ2-7, with D tentatively TRBD2 (6 bases). The V gene lost 0 bases and the J gene lost 7 bases, with 17 bases spanning the gap. This CDR3 comprises 15 residues. Germline V gene sequence: CDR1 SGHNT, CDR2 YYREEE (reference sequence). The CDR3 loop is CASSLGRGPAGEQYF. The CDR3 DNA reads TGTGCCAGCAGCTTGGGGCGCGGGCCCGCGGGGGAGCAGTACTTC.